This TCR beta chain originates from a study of shared clonotypes between healthy human individuals. Study results and limitations: Richness estimates generally favored naive over memory subsets.

Germline loops: CDR1 MNHEY, CDR2 SMNVEV (reference sequence). The CDR3 sequence is 13 residues long. V lost 4 bases, J lost 1 base, and 4 bases lay in between. Generated by immunoSEQ multiplex PCR, the TCRdb table keeps only in-frame clones and is missing some. The table has 650,000 to 700,000 clones, around 91% seen once. As to this clone: The antigen is undetermined. Other nucleotide sequences from this sample produce the same CDR3.

This receptor was obtained from a man in his late teens or twenties in good health. Some clones in this sample may be carry-over from other donors' samples. The specimen sequenced was memory CD8+ T cells from PBMCs. Documented subset: CD45RO+ cells pooled with CCR7-negative TemRA cells. This sequence joins TRBV27 and TRBJ2-2; D uncertain. The CDR3 sequence is CASSWGNTGELFF. In DNA, the CDR3 is TGTGCCAGCAGTTGGGGGAACACCGGGGAGCTGTTTTTT.